This T cell receptor beta chain was identified during a study of shared clonotypes between healthy human individuals. Only in-frame clones appear in the TCRdb table, and some are missing; sequencing was by immunoSEQ multiplex PCR. The profile covers around 1.4 million clones, with 98% appearing a single time and 0.36% taken by the ten largest. In this sample, this clone turned up once. The source material was naive CD4+ T cells sorted from blood. Subset given: CD45RA+ positively selected. This clonotype was sampled from a man between 25 and 39 years old in good health.

The CDR3 loop is CASSSDRVAYEQYF. CDR3 nucleotide sequence: TGCGCCAGCAGCTCCGACAGGGTTGCCTACGAGCAGTACTTC. This chain links TRBV5-1 with TRBJ2-7; 7 positions match TRBD1. Per germline, CDR1 SGHRS and CDR2 YFSETQ. CDR3 length equals 14 residues. Trimming removed 3 bases from V and 2 bases from J; junction bases left unmatched: 5. Using reference TRBV5-1 and TRBJ2-7 for the parts outside the CDR3, the full variable domain is KAGVTQTPRYLIKTRGQQVTLSCSPISGHRSVSWYQQTPGQGLQFLFEYFSETQRNKGNFPGRFSGRQFSNSRSEMNVSTLELGDSALYLCASSSDRVAYEQYFGPGTRLTVT.